This T cell receptor (beta chain) was identified during a study of T cells after yellow fever vaccination. The CDR3 consists of 13 residues. The ends were cut back, 6 bases at V and 10 bases at J, with 13 bases in the middle. From germline, CDR1 is ENHRY and CDR2 SYGVKD. In this sample, this clonotype turned up many times. TCRdb re-analysed the 5' RACE reads in MiXCR, keeping a single row per CDR3 protein. The sample lists around 250,000 distinct CDR3 sequences; around 5.3% were seen once. This specimen consisted of CD4+ T cells sorted from PBMCs, obtained on the day of the yellow fever booster vaccination. V is TRBV10-3 and J is TRBJ1-6, with D perhaps matching TRBD1 (6 bases). This clonotype originated in a man aged 18 to 30 who received the YFV17D yellow fever vaccine. The CDR3 DNA reads as TGTGCCATCAGCCCGCGTCAGGGGTCACCCCTCCACTTT. Amino acid sequence: CAISPRQGSPLHF.